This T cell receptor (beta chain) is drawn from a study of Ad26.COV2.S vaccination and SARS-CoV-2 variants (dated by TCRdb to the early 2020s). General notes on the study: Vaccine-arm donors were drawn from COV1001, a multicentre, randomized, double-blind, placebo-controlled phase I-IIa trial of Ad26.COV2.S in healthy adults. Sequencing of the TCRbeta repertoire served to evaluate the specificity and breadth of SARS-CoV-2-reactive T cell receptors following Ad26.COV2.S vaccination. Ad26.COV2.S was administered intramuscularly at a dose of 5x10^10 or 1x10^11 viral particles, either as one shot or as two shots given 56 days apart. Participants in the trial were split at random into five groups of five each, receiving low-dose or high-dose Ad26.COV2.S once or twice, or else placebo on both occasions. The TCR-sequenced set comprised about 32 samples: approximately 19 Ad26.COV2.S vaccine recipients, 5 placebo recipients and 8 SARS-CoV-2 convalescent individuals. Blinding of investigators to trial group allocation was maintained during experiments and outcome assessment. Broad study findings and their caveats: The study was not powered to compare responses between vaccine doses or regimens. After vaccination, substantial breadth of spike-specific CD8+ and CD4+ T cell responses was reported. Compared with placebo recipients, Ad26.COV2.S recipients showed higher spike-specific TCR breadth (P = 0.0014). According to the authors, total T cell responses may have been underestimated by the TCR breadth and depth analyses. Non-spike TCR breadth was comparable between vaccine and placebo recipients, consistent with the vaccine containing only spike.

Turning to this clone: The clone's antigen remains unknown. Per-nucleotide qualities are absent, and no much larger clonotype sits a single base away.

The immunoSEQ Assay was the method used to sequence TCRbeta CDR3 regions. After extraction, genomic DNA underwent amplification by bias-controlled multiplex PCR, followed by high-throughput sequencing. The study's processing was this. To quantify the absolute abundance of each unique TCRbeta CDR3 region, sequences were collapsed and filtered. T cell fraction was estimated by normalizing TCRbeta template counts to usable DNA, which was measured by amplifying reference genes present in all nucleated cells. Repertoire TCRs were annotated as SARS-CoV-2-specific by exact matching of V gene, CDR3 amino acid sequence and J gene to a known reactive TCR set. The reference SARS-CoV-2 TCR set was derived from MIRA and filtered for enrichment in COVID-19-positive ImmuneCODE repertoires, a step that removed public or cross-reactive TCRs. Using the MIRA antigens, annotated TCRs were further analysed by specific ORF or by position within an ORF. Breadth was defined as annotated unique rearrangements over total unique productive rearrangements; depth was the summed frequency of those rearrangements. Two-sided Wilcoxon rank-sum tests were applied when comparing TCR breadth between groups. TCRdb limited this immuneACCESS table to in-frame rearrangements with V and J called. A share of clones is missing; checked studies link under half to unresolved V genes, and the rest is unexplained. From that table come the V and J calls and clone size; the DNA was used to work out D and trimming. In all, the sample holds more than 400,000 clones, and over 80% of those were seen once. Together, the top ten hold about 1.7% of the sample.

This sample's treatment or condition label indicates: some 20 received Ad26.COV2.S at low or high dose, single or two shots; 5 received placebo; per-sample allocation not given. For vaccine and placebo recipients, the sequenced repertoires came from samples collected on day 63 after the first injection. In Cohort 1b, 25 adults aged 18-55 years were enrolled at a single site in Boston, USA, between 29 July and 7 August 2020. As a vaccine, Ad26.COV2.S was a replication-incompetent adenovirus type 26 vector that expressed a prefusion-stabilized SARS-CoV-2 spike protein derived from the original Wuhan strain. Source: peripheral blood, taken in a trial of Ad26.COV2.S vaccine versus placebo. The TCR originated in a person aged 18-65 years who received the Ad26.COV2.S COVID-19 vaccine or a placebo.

The nucleotides are TGTGCCAGCAGCTTAGTCGCGGGGCTGGAAGCTTTCTTT. This yields the protein CASSLVAGLEAFF. The rearrangement combines TRBV7-2 with TRBJ1-1; 5 matching bases give a weak D call of TRBD1. Taken from cysteine to phenylalanine, the CDR3 has 13 residues. Only the CDR3 region is kept as DNA, spanning 39 bases read in frame from base 1. Looking up the germline V gene yields CDR1 SGHTA and CDR2 FQGNSA. V is cut by 1 base and J by 8 bases, and the space between the germline ends is 11 bases.